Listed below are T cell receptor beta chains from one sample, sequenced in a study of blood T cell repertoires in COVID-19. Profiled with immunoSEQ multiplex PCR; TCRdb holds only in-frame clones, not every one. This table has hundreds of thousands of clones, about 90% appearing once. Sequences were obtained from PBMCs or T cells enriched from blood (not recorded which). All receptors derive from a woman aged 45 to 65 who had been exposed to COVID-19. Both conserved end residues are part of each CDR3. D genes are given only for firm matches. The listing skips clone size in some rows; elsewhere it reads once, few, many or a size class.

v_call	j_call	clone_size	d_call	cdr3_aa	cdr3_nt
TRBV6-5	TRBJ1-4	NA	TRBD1	CASSNNRGTNEKLFF	TGTGCCAGCAGTAACAACAGGGGGACTAATGAAAAACTGTTTTTT
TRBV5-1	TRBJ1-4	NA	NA	CASSLDPTVVVIEKLFF	TGCGCCAGCAGCTTGGATCCGACTGTTGTGGTTATCGAAAAACTGTTTTTT
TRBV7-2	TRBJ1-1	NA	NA	CASSLTLGANTEAFF	TGTGCCAGCAGCCTGACCTTGGGCGCGAACACTGAAGCTTTCTTT
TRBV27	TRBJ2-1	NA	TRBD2	CASSTVAGASYNEQFF	TGTGCCAGCAGTACGGTAGCGGGGGCCTCCTACAATGAGCAGTTCTTC
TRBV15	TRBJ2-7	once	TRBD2	CATSRTSGGYDEQYF	TGTGCCACCAGCCGTACTAGCGGGGGCTACGACGAGCAGTACTTC
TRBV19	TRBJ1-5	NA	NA	CASSIGQAMVLSNQPQHF	TGTGCCAGTAGTATAGGACAGGCCATGGTCCTTAGCAATCAGCCCCAGCATTTT
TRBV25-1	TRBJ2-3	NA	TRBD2	CASSETMTSGGPSDTQYF	TGTGCCAGCAGTGAAACAATGACTAGCGGGGGCCCCTCCGATACGCAGTATTTT
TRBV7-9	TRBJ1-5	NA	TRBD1	CASSGTGNNQPQHF	TGTGCCAGCAGCGGGACAGGGAACAATCAGCCCCAGCATTTT
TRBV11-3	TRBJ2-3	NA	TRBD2	CASSLDPERGSTDTQYF	TGTGCCAGCAGCTTAGACCCGGAGCGGGGGAGCACAGATACGCAGTATTTT
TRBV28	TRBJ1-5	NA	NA	CASSFIQVNQPQHF	TGTGCCAGCAGTTTCATACAGGTCAATCAGCCCCAGCATTTT
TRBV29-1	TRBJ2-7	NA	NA	CSVEEGGSYEQYF	TGCAGCGTCGAGGAAGGTGGATCCTACGAGCAGTACTTC
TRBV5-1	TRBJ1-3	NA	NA	CASSLGGNSGNTIYF	TGCGCCAGCAGCTTAGGCGGAAACTCTGGAAACACCATATATTTT
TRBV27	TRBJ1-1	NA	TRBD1	CASNRLPGQGLMNTEAFF	TGTGCCAGCAATAGACTACCGGGACAGGGATTGATGAACACTGAAGCTTTCTTT
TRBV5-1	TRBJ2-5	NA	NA	CASSLGHFQETQYF	TGCGCCAGCAGCCTAGGTCACTTCCAAGAGACCCAGTACTTC
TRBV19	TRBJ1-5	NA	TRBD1	CASSIPPGQGGNQPQHF	TGTGCCAGTAGTATACCCCCCGGACAGGGGGGCAATCAGCCCCAGCATTTT
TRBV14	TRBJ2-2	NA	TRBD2	CASSLAGGMGTGELFF	TGTGCCAGCAGCCTAGCGGGGGGTATGGGCACCGGGGAGCTGTTTTTT
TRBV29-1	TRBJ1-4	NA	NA	CSASSGTINEKLFF	TGCAGCGCTTCTTCCGGGACAATTAATGAAAAACTGTTTTTT
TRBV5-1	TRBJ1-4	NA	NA	CAVEGGGTTNEKLFF	TGCGCCGTAGAGGGAGGGGGTACAACTAATGAAAAACTGTTTTTT
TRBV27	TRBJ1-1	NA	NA	CASSSRENTEAFF	TGTGCCAGCAGTTCAAGAGAGAACACTGAAGCTTTCTTT
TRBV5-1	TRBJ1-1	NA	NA	CASSLSGAIGSNTEAFF	TGCGCCAGCAGCTTGTCAGGGGCAATCGGATCTAACACTGAAGCTTTCTTT
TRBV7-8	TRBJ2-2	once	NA	CASSPQTAASKTGELFF	TGTGCCAGCAGCCCCCAAACGGCGGCATCGAAGACCGGGGAGCTGTTTTTT
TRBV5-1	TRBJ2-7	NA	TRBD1	CASSLGTGTGERSYEQYF	TGCGCCAGCAGCTTGGGTACCGGGACAGGGGAACGCTCCTACGAGCAGTACTTC
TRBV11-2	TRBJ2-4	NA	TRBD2	CASSLGRGTSGSKNIQYF	TGTGCCAGCAGCTTGGGGAGAGGGACTAGCGGATCCAAAAACATTCAGTACTTC
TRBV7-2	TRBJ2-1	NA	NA	CASRLTGTSYNEQFF	TGTGCCAGCAGACTGACCGGGACTTCCTACAATGAGCAGTTCTTC
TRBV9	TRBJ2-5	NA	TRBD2	CASSLGTSGAETQYF	TGTGCCAGCAGCCTCGGGACTAGCGGGGCCGAGACCCAGTACTTC
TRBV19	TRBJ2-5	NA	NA	CASRTGPQETQYF	TGTGCCAGTAGGACAGGCCCGCAAGAGACCCAGTACTTC
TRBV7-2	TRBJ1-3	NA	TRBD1	CASSSRDRAGNTIYF	TGTGCCAGCAGCTCTAGGGACAGGGCTGGAAACACCATATATTTT
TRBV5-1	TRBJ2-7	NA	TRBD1	CASSTVQGLPYEQYF	TGCGCCAGCAGCACGGTACAGGGGCTTCCCTACGAGCAGTACTTC
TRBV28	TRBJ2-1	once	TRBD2	CASSLELADEQFF	TGTGCCAGCAGTTTAGAGCTAGCGGATGAGCAGTTCTTC
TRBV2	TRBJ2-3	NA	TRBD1	CASRRDRGRGDTQYF	TGTGCCAGCAGGCGGGACAGGGGCCGGGGGGATACGCAGTATTTT
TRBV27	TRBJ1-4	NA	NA	CASSFRPHTQGANEKLFF	TGTGCCAGCAGTTTCCGACCCCATACACAGGGCGCTAATGAAAAACTGTTTTTT
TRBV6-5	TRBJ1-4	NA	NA	CASTSSRDTNEKLFF	TGTGCCAGCACGAGTTCGAGGGATACTAATGAAAAACTGTTTTTT
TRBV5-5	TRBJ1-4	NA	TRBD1	CASSSDRGGEKLFF	TGTGCCAGCAGCTCCGACAGGGGCGGTGAAAAACTGTTTTTT
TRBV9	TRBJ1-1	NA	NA	CASSVALGLGNTEAFF	TGTGCCAGCAGCGTAGCTCTTGGACTGGGGAACACTGAAGCTTTCTTT
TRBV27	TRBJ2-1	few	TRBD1	CASSLRTGSSYNEQFF	TGTGCCAGCAGTTTAAGGACAGGGAGCTCCTACAATGAGCAGTTCTTC
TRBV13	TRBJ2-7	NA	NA	CASSLGRTPGDEQYF	TGTGCCAGCAGCTTAGGCCGGACCCCGGGAGACGAGCAGTACTTC
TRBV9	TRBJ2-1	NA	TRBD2	CASSVDRGGIYNEQFF	TGTGCCAGCAGCGTAGATCGCGGGGGGATTTACAATGAGCAGTTCTTC
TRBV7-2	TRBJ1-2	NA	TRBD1	CASRPDDREVYGYTF	TGTGCCAGCAGACCAGATGACAGGGAGGTCTATGGCTACACCTTC
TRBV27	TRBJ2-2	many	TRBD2	CASSPYGLAGNTGELFF	TGTGCCAGCAGCCCTTATGGACTAGCGGGGAACACCGGGGAGCTGTTTTTT
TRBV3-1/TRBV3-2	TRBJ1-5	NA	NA	CASSPGMGSQHF	TGTGCCAGCAGCCCCGGGATGGGGTCCCAGCATTTT
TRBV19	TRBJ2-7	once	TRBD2	CASSIRPGGYEQYF	TGTGCCAGTAGTATCCGTCCGGGGGGCTACGAGCAGTACTTC
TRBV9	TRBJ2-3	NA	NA	CASSARLVGDTQYF	TGTGCCAGCAGCGCCAGACTAGTGGGAGATACGCAGTATTTT
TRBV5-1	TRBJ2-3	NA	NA	CASSLEQVLVF	TGCGCCAGCAGCTTGGAACAGGTGCTCGTTTTT
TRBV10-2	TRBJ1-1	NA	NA	CASGTEAFF	TGCGCCAGTGGGACAGAAGCTTTCTTT
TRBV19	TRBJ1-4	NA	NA	CASSKERAANEKLFF	TGTGCCAGTAGTAAGGAGAGGGCCGCAAATGAAAAACTGTTTTTT
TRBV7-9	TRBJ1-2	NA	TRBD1	CASSTHLGQQIYGYTF	TGTGCCAGCAGCACTCACTTGGGACAGCAAATCTATGGCTACACCTTC
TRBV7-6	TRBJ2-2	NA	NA	CASSPSHRHGISGELFF	TGTGCCAGCAGCCCTAGTCACAGGCATGGGATATCCGGGGAGCTGTTTTTT
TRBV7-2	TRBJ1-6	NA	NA	CASSQYNSPLHF	TGTGCCAGCAGCCAATATAATTCACCCCTCCACTTT
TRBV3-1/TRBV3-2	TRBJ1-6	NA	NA	CASSQVGQVNGSPLHF	TGTGCCAGCAGCCAAGTGGGGCAGGTCAACGGTTCACCCCTCCACTTT
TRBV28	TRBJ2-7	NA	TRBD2	CASTGASGGRSYEQYF	TGTGCCAGCACCGGGGCGAGCGGGGGCCGCTCCTACGAGCAGTACTTC
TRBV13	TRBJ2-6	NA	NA	CASSPAVAGANVLTF	TGTGCCAGCAGCCCTGCGGTGGCTGGGGCCAACGTCCTGACTTTC
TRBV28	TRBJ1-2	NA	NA	CASSLRGGVYGYTF	TGTGCCAGCAGTTTGAGGGGGGGCGTCTATGGCTACACCTTC
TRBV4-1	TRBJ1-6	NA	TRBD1	CASSSGQGARGSPLHF	TGCGCCAGCAGTTCAGGACAGGGGGCCCGGGGTTCACCCCTCCACTTT
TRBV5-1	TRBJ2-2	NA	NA	CASEGGNTGELFF	TGCGCCAGCGAAGGGGGTAACACCGGGGAGCTGTTTTTT
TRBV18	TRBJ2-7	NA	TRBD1	CASSPLQTNRGHEQYF	TGTGCCAGCTCACCACTTCAAACCAACAGGGGTCACGAGCAGTACTTC
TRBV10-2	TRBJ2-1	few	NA	CASGTTGYNEQFF	TGCGCCAGCGGGACGACAGGTTACAATGAGCAGTTCTTC
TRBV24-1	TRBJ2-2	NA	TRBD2	CATSDFRGGNTGELFF	TGTGCCACCAGTGATTTTCGGGGGGGGAACACCGGGGAGCTGTTTTTT
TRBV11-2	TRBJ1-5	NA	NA	CASSRGANQPQHF	TGTGCCAGCAGCCGCGGGGCCAATCAGCCCCAGCATTTT
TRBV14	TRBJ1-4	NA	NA	CASSLRTASFEKLFF	TGTGCCAGCAGCCTCCGGACAGCTTCTTTTGAAAAACTGTTTTTT
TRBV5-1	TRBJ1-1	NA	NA	CASTREWNTEAFF	TGCGCCAGCACCCGGGAATGGAACACTGAAGCTTTCTTT